The next 6 T cell receptor beta chains were all read from a single sample in a study of T cell responses to AZD1222 COVID-19 vaccine. Profiling relied on immunoSEQ multiplex PCR, and the TCRdb table lists in-frame clones only, not all of them. The repertoire holds about 120,000 clones, with roughly 91% as singletons. Material: peripheral blood, obtained on day 0 of AZD1222 vaccination. These TCRs come from an adult in good health.

The chain uses TRBV6-6 and TRBJ1-2, with D possibly TRBD1 on 5 matching bases. The germline V gene encodes CDR1 MNHNY and CDR2 SVGAGI (reference sequence). The CDR3 consists of 13 residues. V lost 6 bases, J lost 5 bases, and 13 bases lay in between. The CDR3 reads CASRAGGEYGYTF. CDR3 sequence (DNA): TGTGCCAGCAGGGCGGGAGGGGAGTATGGCTACACCTTC.

A single count supports this clone. J is TRBJ1-1 and V is TRBV3-1 (or the pseudogene TRBV3-2), with D maybe TRBD1 (5 bases). Trimming removed 1 base from V and 4 bases from J, with 7 bases in between. The length of the CDR3 is 13 residues. CDR1 and CDR2 from the germline V gene are LGHDT and YNNKEL (reference sequence). The CDR3 reads CASSQAGPTEAFF. In DNA, the CDR3 is TGTGCCAGCAGCCAAGCAGGGCCCACTGAAGCTTTCTTT.

V usage is TRBV3-1 (or the pseudogene TRBV3-2) and J usage is TRBJ2-4; TRBD2 might be the D (7 bases). The germline V gene has CDR1 LGHDT and CDR2 YNNKEL (reference sequence). V was cut by 4 bases and J by 7 bases, with 20 bases left in between. The CDR3 is 16 residues long. The CDR3 DNA reads as TGTGCCAGCAGCCTCAAAGGGGGGGGAACAAAGAACATTCAGTACTTC. Translating gives CASSLKGGGTKNIQYF.

The DNA for the CDR3 is TGTGCCAGCAGCGTCGGGACAGCCAGGGGCACTGAAGCTTTCTTT. It translates to CASSVGTARGTEAFF. The chain recombines TRBV9 with TRBJ1-1; 7 bases match TRBD1. Germline-derived CDR1 and CDR2 are SGDLS and YYNGEE. The CDR3 runs 15 residues. The J segment lost 4 bases and the V segment lost 2 bases, leaving 8 bases of the junction unmatched.

The chain is built from TRBV5-1 and TRBJ2-5, with 7 bases lining up with TRBD1. The CDR3 spans 15 residues. Germline-derived CDR1 and CDR2 are SGHRS and YFSETQ. Germline trimming cut 4 bases from V and 2 bases from J; bases unmatched to any gene: 8. CDR3 sequence (DNA): TGCGCCAGCAGCCCGGACGACAGGGTTCAAGAGACCCAGTACTTC. This sequence encodes CASSPDDRVQETQYF.

This sequence joins TRBV7-9 and TRBJ1-2; the D is unclear. V lost 0 bases and J 0 bases, leaving 8 bases between the germline ends. CDR3 length equals 15 residues. From germline, CDR1 is SEHNR and CDR2 FQNEAQ (reference sequence). The CDR3 nucleotides are TGTGCCAGCAGCTTAGCGATTGGGACTAACTATGGCTACACCTTC. Amino acids: CASSLAIGTNYGYTF. Full variable domain (outside the CDR3, taken from reference TRBV7-9 and TRBJ1-2): DTGVSQNPRHKITKRGQNVTFRCDPISEHNRLYWYRQTLGQGPEFLTYFQNEAQLEKSRLLSDRFSAERPKGSFSTLEIQRTEQGDSAMYLCASSLAIGTNYGYTFGSGTRLTVV.